The clone carrying this T cell receptor (beta chain) was recorded a few times. This sample was taken from a study of molecular identifiers for immune sequencing clone quantification. TCRdb independently ran MiXCR on the PCR reads; one entry per CDR3 protein. In the table there are some 91,000 distinct CDR3 sequences, approximately 25% of which are singletons. Sorting selected naive CD8 T cells with a CD8+CD4-CCR7+CD45RA+ phenotype. The germline V gene has CDR1 KGHDR and CDR2 SFDVKD. The length of the CDR3 is 14 residues. The V and J ends lost 1 base and 5 bases respectively, with 8 bases between them.

The sequenced sample was naive CD8+ T cells from blood, with Jurkat cell RNA spiked in. The subset: FACS-sorted CD8+CD4-CCR7+CD45RA+ naive T cells. This receptor was identified in a human donor in good health. Some libraries in this study had Jurkat cell RNA spiked in. V gene TRBV24-1 combines with J gene TRBJ2-1; a possible D gene is TRBD2 (6 bases). The CDR3 DNA reads as TGTGCCACCAGTGATTTCGCGGGGCACAATGAGCAGTTCTTC. Its protein product is CATSDFAGHNEQFF.